The entry below describes one TCR beta chain. Original analysis: Reference gene primer amplification gave estimated nucleated cell counts. Clones were read by immunoSEQ multiplex PCR, and TCRdb kept only the in-frame ones, dropping some. That table supplies the V and J calls and clone size; D and trimming were determined from the DNA. Of roughly 200,000 clones listed, 90% are singletons. This entry comes from a study of blood T cell repertoires in COVID-19. The sequence came from a man in his fifties or sixties with acute or convalescent COVID-19. Sequencing was done on a sample of peripheral blood.

For the CDR3, the DNA is TGTGCCTGGGCTAGGACAGGGTTTAACACTGAAGCTTTCTTT. Protein: CAWARTGFNTEAFF. This chain links TRBV30 with TRBJ1-1, with 8 bases matching TRBD1. V trimming: 5 bases; J trimming: 2 bases; junction bases outside the gene matches: 7. The CDR3 totals 14 residues. Germline V lookup: CDR1 GTSNPN, CDR2 SVGIG (reference sequence).